These T cell receptor beta chains were read from a single sample in a study of blood T cell repertoires in COVID-19. Only in-frame clones appear in the TCRdb table, and some are missing; sequencing was by immunoSEQ multiplex PCR. The sample contains about 35,000 clones, around 80% of which appear only once. Sequenced: peripheral blood. Receptors were obtained from an elderly man with active or convalescent COVID-19. Each CDR3 is given with its conserved first and last residue. D genes are given only for firm matches. Not all rows give a size; the values are once, few, many and, for expanded clones, a class.

>TRBJ1-4|-|TRBV19|-
TGTGCCAGTAAGGACAGTCTTAATGAAAAACTGTTTTTT
CASKDSLNEKLFF
>TRBJ1-1|-|TRBV7-9|-
TGTGCCAGCAGCTTTGAGGCGGACACTGAAGCTTTCTTT
CASSFEADTEAFF
>TRBJ2-7|-|TRBV5-1|-
TGCGCCAGCAGCACCGGTTTGGGGCCGGGCGAGCAGTACTTC
CASSTGLGPGEQYF
>TRBJ1-2|-|TRBV6-1|-
TGTGCCAGCAGTGAACAGTCTGCAGCTAACTATGGCTACACCTTC
CASSEQSAANYGYTF
>TRBJ2-3|TRBD2|TRBV3-1/TRBV3-2|-
TGTGCCAGCAGCCAGGCGGGGGGGGATACGCAGTATTTT
CASSQAGGDTQYF
>TRBJ2-1|-|TRBV10-3|few
TGTGCCATCAGTGAGTCAAGCGGACTCTACAATGAGCAGTTCTTC
CAISESSGLYNEQFF
>TRBJ2-5|-|TRBV9|-
TGTGCCAGCAACGTCCAGGGTGGGTCGGAGACCCAGTACTTC
CASNVQGGSETQYF
>TRBJ1-5|TRBD1|TRBV19|few
TGTGCCAGTAGTACCACAGGGGTAGGGAGCAATCAGCCCCAGCATTTT
CASSTTGVGSNQPQHF
>TRBJ2-1|TRBD1|TRBV11-3|-
TGTGCCAGCAGCGCCCGGGACAGGGTGGACAATGAGCAGTTCTTC
CASSARDRVDNEQFF
>TRBJ2-3|TRBD2|TRBV7-2|-
TGTGCCAGCAGCCATAGAGCGGGAGGGCCAGGAGATACGCAGTATTTT
CASSHRAGGPGDTQYF
>TRBJ1-4|TRBD1|TRBV2|-
TGTGCCAGCAGCTCCGGCGGACAGGGGAATGAAAAACTGTTTTTT
CASSSGGQGNEKLFF
>TRBJ1-1|TRBD1|TRBV18|-
TGTGCCAGCTCAGCGTCAGGGGGCGCGCCCGATAGAACTGAAGCTTTCTTT
CASSASGGAPDRTEAFF
>TRBJ2-5|TRBD1|TRBV28|once
TGTGCCAGCAGTCAAATCCAGGGGGCAGGAAAGACCCAGTACTTC
CASSQIQGAGKTQYF
>TRBJ1-2|-|TRBV20-1|once
TGCAGTGCGCCGGGACTGTATGGCTACACCTTC
CSAPGLYGYTF
>TRBJ2-2|-|TRBV2|-
TGTGCCAGCAGTCTTGACAGAACTGCGAACACCGGGGAGCTGTTTTTT
CASSLDRTANTGELFF
>TRBJ1-5|-|TRBV24-1|few
TGTGCTTCCGCGCGGGGGGCTAATCAGCCCCAGCATTTT
CASARGANQPQHF
>TRBJ2-1|-|TRBV7-6|-
TGTGCCAGCAGCTTTGGTGGCGGATACAATGAGCAGTTCTTC
CASSFGGGYNEQFF
>TRBJ2-1|TRBD2|TRBV19|-
TGTGCCAGTAGTTCCCGACTAGCGGGAGTGATCATCGACAATGAGCAGTTCTTC
CASSSRLAGVIIDNEQFF
>TRBJ1-1|TRBD1|TRBV19|-
TGTGCCAGTAGTATAGGGGGGACAGGGGACTCCGAACGTGGTGAAGCTTTCTTT
CASSIGGTGDSERGEAFF
>TRBJ2-1|-|TRBV9|-
TGTGCCAGCAGCCCCAGCGGCCTCTCCTACAATGAGCAGTTCTTC
CASSPSGLSYNEQFF
>TRBJ1-2|-|TRBV19|few
TGTGCCAGTAGTATACGAGTGAGCGATACCTATGGCTACACCTTC
CASSIRVSDTYGYTF
>TRBJ2-6|TRBD1|TRBV5-1|-
TGCGCCAGCAGCCCCGGACAGGCAGGGGCCAACGTCCTGACTTTC
CASSPGQAGANVLTF
>TRBJ2-1|-|TRBV6-5|-
TGTGCCAGCAGTTACTCGACTCCTCACAATGAGCAGTTCTTC
CASSYSTPHNEQFF
>TRBJ2-3|-|TRBV6-6|-
TGTGCCAGCAGGCCAGGGACTTTCCTGGCAGATACGCAGTATTTT
CASRPGTFLADTQYF
>TRBJ1-5|-|TRBV2|-
TGTGCCAGCAGTGAAGAGGGGGATAGCAATCAGCCCCAGCATTTT
CASSEEGDSNQPQHF
>TRBJ2-7|TRBD1|TRBV4-2|-
TGTGCCAGCAGCCAAGAGGAAGGAGGTGGGGACAGGGCGCCCTACGAGCAGTACTTC
CASSQEEGGGDRAPYEQYF
>TRBJ1-4|-|TRBV6-5|-
TGTGCCAGCAAGTCTTCCCAGGGGAGAGACGAAAAACTGTTTTTT
CASKSSQGRDEKLFF
>TRBJ1-1|-|TRBV7-9|-
TGTGCCAGCAGCCCCGGGACAAATGAAGCTTTCTTT
CASSPGTNEAFF
>TRBJ1-2|-|TRBV6-5|-
TGTGCCAGCAGTTACTCGGCTCTAGCTAACTATGGCTACACCTTC
CASSYSALANYGYTF
>TRBJ1-4|TRBD1|TRBV19|-
TGTGCCAGTAGTATCGGACAGGGCGCAACTAATGAAAAACTGTTTTTT
CASSIGQGATNEKLFF
>TRBJ1-2|TRBD1|TRBV19|once
TGTGCCAGTAGTATAGATCAAAGACAGGGGAACCCCCTCAACTATGGCTACACCTTC
CASSIDQRQGNPLNYGYTF
>TRBJ1-3|TRBD1|TRBV4-1|-
TGCGCCAGCAGTTTCGACAGGGCAGGTGGAAACACCATATATTTT
CASSFDRAGGNTIYF
>TRBJ2-7|-|TRBV11-2|few
TGTGCCAGCAGCTTCGCGGGATCCTACGAGCAGTACTTC
CASSFAGSYEQYF
>TRBJ2-7|TRBD1|TRBV7-9|-
TGTGCCAGCAGCCCGGGACAGGGAATTCCCGACGAGCAGTACTTC
CASSPGQGIPDEQYF
>TRBJ2-7|TRBD2|TRBV6-6|-
TGTGCCAGCAGCCAGACTGGAGCGGGGAGCTCCTACGAGCAGTACTTC
CASSQTGAGSSYEQYF
>TRBJ2-2|TRBD2|TRBV10-3|once
TGTGCCATCAGTGAGACTAGCGGGACTACCGGGGAGCTGTTTTTT
CAISETSGTTGELFF
>TRBJ2-5|-|TRBV5-4|-
TGTGCCAGCAGCTTGGGGCCGGGAGTGAGGGGAGAGACCCAGTACTTC
CASSLGPGVRGETQYF
>TRBJ1-2|TRBD1|TRBV5-5|-
TGTGCCAGCAGCTTGGACCCCCAGGGGGCGTACTATGGCTACACCTTC
CASSLDPQGAYYGYTF
>TRBJ2-2|-|TRBV10-3|-
TGTGCCATATTTTCGGCCGGGGAGCTGTTTTTT
CAIFSAGELFF
>TRBJ1-6|TRBD1|TRBV30|-
TGTGCCTGGGGCGGGACAGGGGATTCACCCCTCCACTTT
CAWGGTGDSPLHF
>TRBJ1-1|TRBD1|TRBV11-3|once
TGTGCCAGCAGGTCCAGGGGGCGCAGCACTGAAGCTTTCTTT
CASRSRGRSTEAFF
>TRBJ2-7|TRBD1|TRBV11-2|-
TGTGCCAGCAGCGCTGGGACAGGGACTCCCTACGAGCAGTACTTC
CASSAGTGTPYEQYF
>TRBJ2-7|TRBD1|TRBV11-2|-
TGTGCCAGCAGCTTATCGAGGACAGGAATATCCGAGCAGTACTTC
CASSLSRTGISEQYF
>TRBJ2-7|-|TRBV6-6|-
TGTGCCAGCAGAGAATCAGGGGCTTACGAGCAGTACTTC
CASRESGAYEQYF
>TRBJ1-5|TRBD1|TRBV24-1|-
TGTGCCACCAGGGGACAGGGGAGCAATCAGCCCCAGCATTTT
CATRGQGSNQPQHF
>TRBJ2-4|TRBD1|TRBV6-5|-
TGTGCCAGCAGCACGACAGGGGGCAGGGGCATTCAGTACTTC
CASSTTGGRGIQYF
>TRBJ1-2|-|TRBV19|-
TGTGCCAGTAGTATCAACGGAGTCTATGGCTACACCTTC
CASSINGVYGYTF